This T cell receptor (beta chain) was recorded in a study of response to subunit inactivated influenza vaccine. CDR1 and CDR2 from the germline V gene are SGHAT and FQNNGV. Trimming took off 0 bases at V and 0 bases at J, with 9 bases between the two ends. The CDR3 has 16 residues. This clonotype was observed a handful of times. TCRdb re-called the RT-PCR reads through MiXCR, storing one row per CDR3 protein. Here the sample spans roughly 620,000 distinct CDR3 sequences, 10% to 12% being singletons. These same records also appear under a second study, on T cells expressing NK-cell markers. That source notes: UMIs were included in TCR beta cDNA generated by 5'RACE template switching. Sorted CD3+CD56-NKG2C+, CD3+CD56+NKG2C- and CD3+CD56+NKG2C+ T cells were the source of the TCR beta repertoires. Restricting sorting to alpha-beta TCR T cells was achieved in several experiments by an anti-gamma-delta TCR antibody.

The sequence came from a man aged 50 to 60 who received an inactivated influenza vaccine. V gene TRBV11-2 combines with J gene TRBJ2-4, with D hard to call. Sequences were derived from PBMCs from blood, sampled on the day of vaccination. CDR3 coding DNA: TGTGCCAGCAGCTTAGATCAAAGTCTAGCCAAAAACATTCAGTACTTC. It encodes CASSLDQSLAKNIQYF.